The 27 T cell receptor beta chains below were found in one sample sequenced in a study of T cell changes during pregnancy in multiple sclerosis. Profiling relied on immunoSEQ multiplex PCR, and the TCRdb table lists in-frame clones only, not all of them. Here the sample spans around 55,000 clones, 90% to 95% being singletons. The specimen was CD8+ T cells from peripheral blood mononuclear cells, collected in the third trimester of pregnancy. All receptors derive from a female donor with multiple sclerosis, enrolled in a pregnancy study.

This rearrangement joins TRBV7-2 to TRBJ2-3; 14 bases match TRBD2. The germline gives CDR1 SGHTA, CDR2 FQGNSA. Germline trimming cut 5 bases from V and 5 bases from J; bases unmatched to any gene: 3. This CDR3 contains 15 residues. The CDR3: CASSVTSGRGDTQYF. CDR3 coding DNA: TGTGCCAGCAGCGTGACTAGCGGGAGGGGAGATACGCAGTATTTT.

This rearrangement joins TRBV7-9 to TRBJ1-1; D gene ambiguous. Per germline, CDR1 SEHNR and CDR2 FQNEAQ (reference sequence). This CDR3 has 12 amino acids. V dropped 6 bases and J dropped 8 bases, with 13 bases sitting between them. Here the CDR3 reads CASRETGYEAFF. The CDR3 nucleotides read TGTGCCAGCAGAGAAACGGGTTACGAAGCTTTCTTT.

In its sample, this clone was seen a few times. V is TRBV19 and J is TRBJ2-3; 11 bases fit TRBD2. Trimming took 5 bases from V and 2 from J; bases not matched to a gene: 3. The CDR3 has 15 amino acids. The germline V gene encodes CDR1 LNHDA and CDR2 SQIVND (reference sequence). CDR3: CASSPLAGVTDTQYF. In DNA form, the CDR3 reads TGTGCCAGTAGTCCACTAGCGGGAGTCACAGATACGCAGTATTTT.

On this clone: Different DNA sequences within this sample yield the same CDR3. The chain employs TRBV13 and TRBJ2-1, with D possibly TRBD2 on 6 matching bases. The CDR3 runs 15 residues. Germline V gene sequence: CDR1 PRHDT, CDR2 FYEKMQ (reference sequence). V was shortened by 0 bases and J by 3 bases, with 9 bases between the two germline ends. The DNA for the CDR3 is TGTGCCAGCAGCTTAGGTAGCGGAGGCTACAATGAGCAGTTCTTC. Translated: CASSLGSGGYNEQFF. Drawing the rest from reference TRBV13 and TRBJ2-1, the complete variable domain is AAGVIQSPRHLIKEKRETATLKCYPIPRHDTVYWYQQGPGQDPQFLISFYEKMQSDKGSIPDRFSAQQFSDYHSELNMSSLELGDSALYFCASSLGSGGYNEQFFGPGTRLTVL.

The chain couples TRBV19 to TRBJ2-5; 7 bases fit TRBD2. Germline V gene sequence: CDR1 LNHDA, CDR2 SQIVND (reference sequence). This CDR3 spans 14 amino acids. The trim removed 1 base at V and 3 bases at J, leaving 2 bases unmatched. The CDR3 DNA reads as TGTGCCAGTAGTATAGGGGCGGGGGAAGAGACCCAGTACTTC. Amino acids: CASSIGAGEETQYF.

This CDR3 is CASTYVPGMNTEAFF. The CDR3 DNA reads as TGCGCCAGCACGTACGTCCCCGGTATGAACACTGAAGCTTTCTTT. The chain couples TRBV5-1 to TRBJ1-1; D gene ambiguous. Germline CDR1 is SGHRS and CDR2 is YFSETQ. V dropped 6 bases and J dropped 0 bases, with 15 bases sitting between them. This CDR3 has 15 residues.

The chain uses TRBV19 and TRBJ2-7; TRBD2 matches 8 bases. CDR1 and CDR2 (germline): LNHDA, SQIVND (reference sequence). The V and J ends lost 6 bases and 7 bases, in that order; junction bases with no gene match: 11. There are 14 residues in the CDR3. The CDR3 DNA follows: TGTGCCAGTAGAATCGGAGCGGGAGTCGGTGAGCAGTACTTC. This encodes CASRIGAGVGEQYF.

This sequence joins TRBV28 and TRBJ2-1; D gene unclear. Germline V lookup: CDR1 MDHEN, CDR2 SYDVKM. CDR3 length: 15 residues. Trimming took 6 bases from V and 1 from J, leaving 13 bases between them. The chain's CDR3 is CASRLNYESYNEQFF. CDR3 DNA: TGTGCCAGCAGACTAAACTACGAATCCTACAATGAGCAGTTCTTC.

In this sample, this clone turned up once. The V and J genes are TRBV5-4 and TRBJ2-1, with D perhaps TRBD2 (6 bases). The germline V and J ends were trimmed by 5 bases and 4 bases, with 31 bases remaining between them. The CDR3 extends over 20 amino acids. CDR1 SGHNT and CDR2 YYREEE come from the germline V gene (reference sequence). In DNA form, the CDR3 reads TGTGCCAGCAGTTCAAACGAGTGGGCTAGCGATTCCACGGGTTACAATGAGCAGTTCTTC. Translation gives CASSSNEWASDSTGYNEQFF.

This CDR3 reads CASSYTGTGFRGYTF. In DNA form, the CDR3 reads TGTGCCAGCAGTTACACCGGGACAGGGTTCAGGGGCTACACCTTC. The chain joins TRBV6-5 to TRBJ1-2; TRBD1 agrees at 9 bases. V lost 2 bases to trimming and J lost 8 bases; unmatched junction nucleotides: 9. Germline values: CDR1 MNHEY, CDR2 SVGAGI. The CDR3 consists of 15 residues.

The chain uses TRBV27 and TRBJ2-1; D not certain. CDR3 length: 12 amino acids. Germline CDR1 reads MNHEY; CDR2 reads SMNVEV (reference sequence). Trimming removed 2 bases at V and 9 bases at J, with 8 bases between. CDR3 nucleotides: TGTGCCAGCAGTTTAATAGCTGGTGAGCAGTTCTTC. Encoded protein: CASSLIAGEQFF.

This chain links TRBV28 with TRBJ2-7, with D possibly being TRBD1 (6 bases). The CDR3 consists of 16 residues. Trimming removed 1 base from V and 2 bases from J, with 15 bases in between. Germline V CDR1 and CDR2: MDHEN, SYDVKM. CDR3 sequence (DNA): TGTGCCAGCAGTTTATCCCCCCAGACAGGCACCTACGAGCAGTACTTC. It translates to CASSLSPQTGTYEQYF.

The rearrangement links TRBV10-1 to TRBJ2-7; TRBD2 matches 7 bases. The trim removed 2 bases at V and 6 bases at J, leaving 7 bases unmatched. Germline CDR1 reads WNHNN; CDR2 reads SYGVQD (reference sequence). The CDR3 is 14 residues long. The CDR3 region is CASSEEGGSLEQYF. Written as DNA, the CDR3 is TGCGCCAGCAGTGAGGAGGGCGGGAGCCTCGAGCAGTACTTC.

The J gene is TRBJ2-4, the V gene TRBV10-3; D not certain. CDR3 size: 17 residues. V was pared by 3 bases and J by 1 base, with 16 bases between. In germline, CDR1 is ENHRY, CDR2 SYGVKD. Here the CDR3 DNA reads TGTGCCATCAGTGACGCACCCGCTCAGGCGGCCAAAAACATTCAGTACTTC. This codes for CAISDAPAQAAKNIQYF.

The rearrangement uses TRBV7-9 and TRBJ2-2, with 12 bases matching TRBD2. The V and J ends lost 6 bases and 6 bases, in that order; junction bases with no gene match: 5. This CDR3 is 15 amino acids long. From germline, CDR1 is SEHNR and CDR2 FQNEAQ (reference sequence). The chain's CDR3 is CASRPPSGRAGELFF. In DNA form, the CDR3 reads TGTGCCAGCAGACCCCCTAGCGGGAGGGCCGGGGAGCTGTTTTTT.

The V and J genes are TRBV11-2 and TRBJ2-2; D possibly corresponds to TRBD2 (5 bases). Germline V gives CDR1 SGHAT, CDR2 FQNNGV. CDR3 length: 17 residues. Trimming removed 1 base from V and 0 bases from J, with 12 bases in between. CDR3 in DNA: TGTGCCAGCAGCTTAGGGTCAGGAGGCGCGAACACCGGGGAGCTGTTTTTT. Translated: CASSLGSGGANTGELFF.

The CDR3 protein is CASSVGQGSYGYTF. The CDR3 coding sequence is TGTGCCAGCAGCGTAGGACAGGGGAGCTATGGCTACACCTTC. The chain couples TRBV9 to TRBJ1-2; 8 nucleotides line up with TRBD1. With V trimmed by 0 bases and J by 4 bases, 2 bases remained unmatched. CDR1 is SGDLS, CDR2 YYNGEE, per germline. The CDR3 contains 14 residues.

The chain uses TRBV27 and TRBJ2-3, with 7 nucleotides matching TRBD2. Germline CDR1 is MNHEY and CDR2 is SMNVEV (reference sequence). The CDR3 has 16 residues. The junction had 13 bases not matched to a gene; V was cut back by 6 bases and J by 4 bases. The CDR3 is CASSPWLAASPDTQYF. CDR3 DNA: TGTGCCAGCAGCCCTTGGCTAGCGGCCTCCCCAGATACGCAGTATTTT.

The sample holds one count of this clone. This chain connects TRBV7-9 to TRBJ2-7; 7 bases line up with TRBD2. Germline lookup yields CDR1 SEHNR and CDR2 FQNEAQ (reference sequence). The CDR3 sequence is 15 residues long. With V trimmed by 4 bases and J by 5 bases, 11 bases remained unmatched. CDR3 loop: CASSSLMGGRNEQYF. In nucleotides, the CDR3 is TGTGCCAGCAGCTCCCTGATGGGGGGGAGGAACGAGCAGTACTTC.

The chain combines TRBV19 with TRBJ2-4; D not certain. With 1 base removed from V and 8 bases from J, the gap between germline ends came to 15 bases. The germline CDR1 and CDR2 sequences are LNHDA and SQIVND (reference sequence). The CDR3 consists of 15 residues. For the CDR3, the DNA is TGTGCCAGTAGTATAGGGGTAGAACCAGAGGACATTCAGTACTTC. Its protein is CASSIGVEPEDIQYF.

J is TRBJ2-2 and V is TRBV9; tentatively, D is TRBD1 (5 bases). V was cut by 1 base and J by 1 base, with 17 bases left in between. CDR3 length: 18 amino acids. Per germline, CDR1 SGDLS and CDR2 YYNGEE. CDR3 amino acids: CASSVPPLDILNTGELFF. CDR3 sequence (DNA): TGTGCCAGCAGCGTACCGCCTTTGGACATCTTGAACACCGGGGAGCTGTTTTTT.

The gene calls are TRBV27 and TRBJ2-7, with D maybe TRBD2 (7 bases). The CDR3 sequence is 12 residues long. Germline V gives CDR1 MNHEY, CDR2 SMNVEV (reference sequence). The V gene lost 10 bases and the J gene lost 2 bases, with 12 bases spanning the gap. Here the CDR3 DNA reads TGTGCCACGGGCGGGGGCCCCTACGAGCAGTACTTC. As protein: CATGGGPYEQYF.

The chain has TRBV6-5 and TRBJ1-1, with D possibly being TRBD1 (6 bases). V lost 6 bases and J lost 0, with 14 bases in between. The CDR3 loop spans 15 amino acids. Germline loops: CDR1 MNHEY, CDR2 SVGAGI. The DNA of the CDR3 is TGTGCCAGCAGGATCGAGGCAGGGGTGAACACTGAAGCTTTCTTT. It specifies CASRIEAGVNTEAFF.

The J gene is TRBJ2-5, the V gene TRBV11-1; 7 bases fit TRBD2. CDR3 length: 14 amino acids. CDR1 and CDR2 (germline): SGHAT, FQDESV (reference sequence). V trimming: 4 bases; J trimming: 5 bases; junction bases outside the gene matches: 7. The CDR3 DNA follows: TGTGCCAGCAGCTACGGACTAGGAATGGAGACCCAGTACTTC. It is translated as CASSYGLGMETQYF.

V usage is TRBV19 and J usage is TRBJ2-3; TRBD1 agrees at 9 bases. The V gene's germline CDR1 is LNHDA and CDR2 SQIVND (reference sequence). J lost 2 bases, V lost 5 bases, and 17 bases had no gene match. This CDR3 has 19 residues. The CDR3 nucleotides read TGTGCCAGTAGTCGGTCTCGGACAGGGGACATTTACCTCACAGATACGCAGTATTTT. Translating gives CASSRSRTGDIYLTDTQYF.

The chain is built from TRBV7-9 and TRBJ2-5, with D possibly matching TRBD2 (5 bases). The CDR3 is 14 residues long. The V gene's germline CDR1 is SEHNR and CDR2 FQNEAQ (reference sequence). The V and J ends lost 4 bases and 5 bases respectively, with 14 bases between them. The CDR3 sequence is CASSYNPPGETQYF. The CDR3 nucleotides are TGTGCCAGCAGCTACAACCCACCGGGGGAGACCCAGTACTTC.

The V gene is TRBV4-1, the J gene TRBJ2-7; TRBD2 matches at 7 bases. Trimming cost V 4 bases and J 1 base; bases outside gene matches: 4. This CDR3 contains 14 residues. Germline V lookup: CDR1 MGHRA, CDR2 YSYEKL. The CDR3 reads CASSRGLESYEQYF. In DNA, the CDR3 is TGCGCCAGCAGCCGAGGACTAGAATCCTACGAGCAGTACTTC.